Listed below are T cell receptor beta chains from one sample, sequenced in a study of lymphopenia after photon versus proton radiotherapy. Profiled with immunoSEQ multiplex PCR; TCRdb holds only in-frame clones, not every one. The sample holds some 170,000 clones; roughly nine tenths are singletons and the top ten take less than 6%. The material sequenced was peripheral blood, taken from a patient treated with photon-based radiotherapy. All receptors derive from a man in his fifties or sixties with gastric cancer. CDR3s include the opening cysteine and the closing phenylalanine or tryptophan. The D gene is left open where the match is weak. Clone size, where shown, is once, few, many, or a class for clones that have expanded.

V gene,J gene,clone size,D gene,CDR3 protein,CDR3 DNA
TRBV9,TRBJ2-1,.,.,CASSAPTYNEQFF,TGTGCCAGCAGCGCCCCAACCTACAATGAGCAGTTCTTC
TRBV18,TRBJ2-7,.,.,CASSPGLSYEQYF,TGTGCCAGCTCACCTGGGCTCTCCTACGAGCAGTACTTC
TRBV5-6,TRBJ2-1,.,.,CASSRDTHQYNEQFF,TGTGCCAGCAGCCGGGACACCCACCAATACAATGAGCAGTTCTTC
TRBV6-5,TRBJ2-1,.,.,CASSLTPRGEQFF,TGTGCCAGCAGTTTGACCCCACGCGGGGAGCAGTTCTTC
TRBV9,TRBJ2-1,.,TRBD2,CASSVRLAGREEQFF,TGTGCCAGCAGCGTACGACTAGCGGGGAGGGAGGAGCAGTTCTTC
TRBV6-1,TRBJ2-2,.,TRBD2,CASSLAGKTGELFF,TGTGCCAGCTCACTAGCGGGAAAGACCGGGGAGCTGTTTTTT
TRBV6-5,TRBJ1-1,.,.,CASSYTGPTTESFF,TGTGCCAGCAGTTACACGGGACCCACTACGGAGTCTTTCTTT
TRBV7-9,TRBJ2-1,.,TRBD2,CASSPRGGGSIEQFF,TGTGCCAGCAGCCCTCGGGGGGGAGGTTCCATTGAGCAGTTCTTC
TRBV14,TRBJ2-3,.,.,CASSQGFSQVQYF,TGTGCCAGCAGCCAAGGTTTTAGTCAGGTCCAGTATTTT
TRBV5-6,TRBJ2-5,.,.,CASSLGPGPETQYF,TGTGCCAGCAGCTTGGGGCCAGGGCCGGAGACCCAGTACTTC
TRBV28,TRBJ2-1,once,TRBD2,CASSPTLAGAYNEQFF,TGTGCCAGCAGTCCGACTCTAGCGGGAGCGTACAATGAGCAGTTCTTC
TRBV2,TRBJ1-1,.,.,CASSGAGLNTEAFF,TGTGCCAGCAGTGGCGCGGGATTGAACACTGAAGCTTTCTTT
TRBV19,TRBJ2-1,.,TRBD2,CASSTTSGIYNEQFF,TGTGCCAGTAGTACGACTAGCGGGATTTACAATGAGCAGTTCTTC
TRBV18,TRBJ1-1,.,.,CASSPGRVETEAFF,TGTGCCAGCTCACCCGGCAGGGTGGAGACTGAAGCTTTCTTT
TRBV28,TRBJ2-2,.,TRBD2,CATRGTSWSEHTGELFF,TGTGCCACCCGGGGGACTAGCTGGTCGGAGCACACCGGGGAGCTGTTTTTT
TRBV27,TRBJ1-2,.,TRBD1,CASSLSGQGREGYTF,TGTGCCAGCAGTTTATCTGGACAGGGCCGGGAGGGCTACACCTTC
TRBV15,TRBJ2-7,.,TRBD2,CATSRLLAGVYEQYF,TGTGCCACCAGCAGGTTACTAGCGGGAGTCTACGAGCAGTACTTC
TRBV5-5,TRBJ2-3,.,TRBD2,CASSLVAGGSVDTQYF,TGTGCCAGCAGCTTGGTTGCGGGAGGGTCCGTGGATACGCAGTATTTT
TRBV7-8,TRBJ2-5,.,.,CASSQTMETQYF,TGTGCCAGCAGCCAGACCATGGAGACCCAGTACTTC
TRBV2,TRBJ2-2,few,TRBD2,CASSPLAGGTGELFF,TGTGCCAGCAGTCCTCTAGCGGGAGGAACCGGGGAGCTGTTTTTT
TRBV6-5,TRBJ2-7,.,.,CASSYLRGPYEQYF,TGTGCCAGCAGTTACCTAAGGGGCCCCTACGAGCAGTACTTC
TRBV6-5,TRBJ1-2,.,TRBD1,CASSPSGQLLYGYTF,TGTGCCAGCAGTCCGTCGGGACAGCTTCTCTATGGCTACACCTTC
TRBV18,TRBJ2-6,once,.,CASSPTAPSGANVLTF,TGTGCCAGCTCACCGACAGCCCCCTCTGGGGCCAACGTCCTGACTTTC
TRBV20-1,TRBJ2-4,.,.,CSAREGARQYF,TGCAGTGCTAGAGAAGGGGCCCGACAGTACTTC
TRBV2,TRBJ2-5,.,.,CASSEEETQYF,TGTGCCAGCAGTGAGGAGGAGACCCAGTACTTC
TRBV15,TRBJ2-5,.,.,CATSSLKEQETQYF,TGTGCCACCAGCAGTCTAAAAGAACAAGAGACCCAGTACTTC
TRBV7-6,TRBJ2-7,.,TRBD1,CASSFFTPGTAPNEQYF,TGTGCCAGCAGCTTTTTCACCCCCGGGACAGCTCCAAACGAGCAGTACTTC
TRBV18,TRBJ1-5,.,TRBD1,CASSPPTGASNQPQHF,TGTGCCAGCTCACCACCTACAGGGGCGAGCAATCAGCCCCAGCATTTT
TRBV6-5,TRBJ2-5,.,.,CASSYSILETQYF,TGTGCCAGCAGTTACTCGATTCTAGAGACCCAGTACTTC
TRBV4-3,TRBJ2-1,.,.,CASSQDGGFSSDEQFF,TGCGCCAGCAGCCAAGATGGGGGTTTTAGCTCGGATGAGCAGTTCTTC
TRBV7-8,TRBJ1-3,.,TRBD1,CASSSDRGLNTIYF,TGTGCCAGCAGCTCGGACAGGGGGCTGAACACCATATATTTT
TRBV5-1,TRBJ2-3,.,.,CASSRGTDTQYF,TGCGCCAGCAGTCGGGGCACAGATACGCAGTATTTT
TRBV5-6,TRBJ2-3,few,TRBD2,CASSLELAGSTDTQYF,TGTGCCAGCAGCTTGGAGCTAGCGGGAAGCACAGATACGCAGTATTTT
TRBV7-6,TRBJ1-1,.,.,CASSLGTGSDTEAFF,TGTGCCAGCAGCTTAGGTACAGGGTCTGACACTGAAGCTTTCTTT
TRBV5-1,TRBJ2-3,.,.,CASSLARQTSTDTQYF,TGCGCCAGCAGCTTGGCCCGGCAGACTAGCACAGATACGCAGTATTTT